The following is a T cell receptor (beta chain) sequence with its context. This record belongs to a study of blood T cell repertoires in COVID-19. TCRdb's copy holds only in-frame clones and misses some; the assay was immunoSEQ multiplex PCR. The data show approximately 390,000 clones, over 75% seen once. This clonotype was sampled from a woman aged 55-75 years with COVID-19, enrolled during active disease. What was sequenced was peripheral blood.

The CDR3 sequence is CASSQGGGFQSYNSPLHF. CDR3 DNA sequence: TGCGCCAGCAGCCAAGGGGGAGGGTTTCAGTCCTATAATTCACCCCTCCACTTT. The chain uses TRBV4-1 and TRBJ1-6, with D unresolved. This CDR3 has 18 amino acids. Germline V lookup: CDR1 MGHRA, CDR2 YSYEKL. V lost 1 base, J lost 1 base, and 14 bases lay in between.